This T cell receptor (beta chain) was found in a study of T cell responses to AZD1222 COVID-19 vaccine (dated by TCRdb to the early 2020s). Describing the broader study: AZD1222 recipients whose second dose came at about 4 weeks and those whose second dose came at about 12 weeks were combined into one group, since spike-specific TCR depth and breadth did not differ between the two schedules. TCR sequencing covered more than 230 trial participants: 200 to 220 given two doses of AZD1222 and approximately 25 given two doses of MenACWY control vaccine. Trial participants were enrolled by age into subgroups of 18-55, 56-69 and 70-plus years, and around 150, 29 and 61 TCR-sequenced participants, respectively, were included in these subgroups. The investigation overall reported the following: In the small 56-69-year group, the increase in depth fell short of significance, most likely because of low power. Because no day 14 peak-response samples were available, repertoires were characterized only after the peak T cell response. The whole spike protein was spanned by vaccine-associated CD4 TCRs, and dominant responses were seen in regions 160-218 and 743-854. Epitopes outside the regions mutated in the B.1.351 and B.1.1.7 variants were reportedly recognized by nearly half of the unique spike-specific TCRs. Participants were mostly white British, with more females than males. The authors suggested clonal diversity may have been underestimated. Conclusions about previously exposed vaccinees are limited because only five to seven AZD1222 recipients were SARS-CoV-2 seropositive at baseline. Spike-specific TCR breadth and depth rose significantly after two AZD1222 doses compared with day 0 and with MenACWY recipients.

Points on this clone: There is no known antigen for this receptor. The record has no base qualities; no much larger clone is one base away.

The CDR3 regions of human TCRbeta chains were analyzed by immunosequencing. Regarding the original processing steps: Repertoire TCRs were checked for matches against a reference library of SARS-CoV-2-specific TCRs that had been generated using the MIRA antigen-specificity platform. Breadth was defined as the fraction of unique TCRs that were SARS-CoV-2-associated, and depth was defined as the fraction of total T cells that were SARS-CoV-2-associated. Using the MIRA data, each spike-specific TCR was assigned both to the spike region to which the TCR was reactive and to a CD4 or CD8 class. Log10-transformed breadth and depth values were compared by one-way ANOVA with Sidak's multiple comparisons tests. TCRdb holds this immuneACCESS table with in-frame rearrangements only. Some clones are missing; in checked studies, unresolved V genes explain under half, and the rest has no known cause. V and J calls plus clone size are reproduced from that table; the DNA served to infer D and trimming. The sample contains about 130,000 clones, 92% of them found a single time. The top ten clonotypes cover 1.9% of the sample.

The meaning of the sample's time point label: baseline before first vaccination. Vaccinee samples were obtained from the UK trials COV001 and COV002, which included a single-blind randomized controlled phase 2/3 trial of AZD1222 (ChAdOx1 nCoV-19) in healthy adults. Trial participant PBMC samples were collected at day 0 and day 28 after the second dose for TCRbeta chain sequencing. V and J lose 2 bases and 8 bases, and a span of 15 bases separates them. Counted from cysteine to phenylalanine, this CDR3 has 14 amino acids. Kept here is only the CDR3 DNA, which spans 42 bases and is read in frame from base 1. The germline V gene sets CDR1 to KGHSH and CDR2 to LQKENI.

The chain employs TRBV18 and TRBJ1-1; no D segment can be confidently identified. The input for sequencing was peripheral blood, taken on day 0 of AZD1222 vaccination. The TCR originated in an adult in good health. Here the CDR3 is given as CASSPTDGLGEAFF. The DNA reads TGTGCCAGCTCACCAACGGACGGGCTGGGCGAAGCTTTCTTT.